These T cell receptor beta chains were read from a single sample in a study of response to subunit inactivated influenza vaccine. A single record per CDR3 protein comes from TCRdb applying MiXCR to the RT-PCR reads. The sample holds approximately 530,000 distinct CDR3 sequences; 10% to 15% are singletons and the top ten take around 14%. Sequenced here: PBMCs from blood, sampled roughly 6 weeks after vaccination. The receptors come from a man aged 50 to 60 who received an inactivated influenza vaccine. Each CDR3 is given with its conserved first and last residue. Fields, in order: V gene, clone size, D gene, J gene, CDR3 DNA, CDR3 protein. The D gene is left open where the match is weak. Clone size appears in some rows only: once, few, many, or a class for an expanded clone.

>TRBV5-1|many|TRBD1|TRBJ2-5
TGCGCCAGCAGCTCGGGACAGGGGGCAGGAGAGACCCAGTACTTC
CASSSGQGAGETQYF
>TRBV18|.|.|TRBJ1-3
TGTGCCAGCTCACCAGACAGGCTGCTTGGAAACACCATATATTTT
CASSPDRLLGNTIYF
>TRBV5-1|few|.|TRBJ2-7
TGCGCCAGCAGCCCGGGACCGGCGAACTACGAGCAGTACTTC
CASSPGPANYEQYF
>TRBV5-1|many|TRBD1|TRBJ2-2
TGCGCCAGCAGCTTGCAGGGGGCGGAGACCGGGGAGCTGTTTTTT
CASSLQGAETGELFF
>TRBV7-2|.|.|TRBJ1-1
TGTGCCAGCAGCCCCGGGGCGAGCACTGAAGCTTTCTTT
CASSPGASTEAFF
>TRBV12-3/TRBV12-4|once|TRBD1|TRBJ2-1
TGTGCCAGCAGTTTCCGGGACAGGACCTACGAGCAGTTCTTC
CASSFRDRTYEQFF
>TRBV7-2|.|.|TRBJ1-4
TGTGCCAGCAGCTTAGGTTCCAGTAATGAAAAACTGTTTTTT
CASSLGSSNEKLFF
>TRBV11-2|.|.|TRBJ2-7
TGTGCCAGCAGCCCTATTAGGACCGGGACTCCAGCCTACGAGCAGTACTTC
CASSPIRTGTPAYEQYF
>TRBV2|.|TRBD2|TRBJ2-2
TGTGCCAGCAGGGAACCGGGACTAGTGACCGGGGAGCTGTTTTTT
CASREPGLVTGELFF
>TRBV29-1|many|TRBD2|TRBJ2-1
TGCAGCGTGAGCGGGAGCTCCTACAATGAGCAGTTCTTC
CSVSGSSYNEQFF
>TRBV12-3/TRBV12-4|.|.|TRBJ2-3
TGTGCCAGCAGTTTTACTTGGTCCCCGAACACAGATACGCAGTATTTT
CASSFTWSPNTDTQYF
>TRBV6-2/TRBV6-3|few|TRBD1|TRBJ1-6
TGTGCCAGCACATGGACAGGGCTTAATTCACCCCTCCACTTT
CASTWTGLNSPLHF
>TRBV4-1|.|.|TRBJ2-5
TGCGCCAGCAGCCAAGATCTGGGAAGAGAGACCCAGTACTTC
CASSQDLGRETQYF
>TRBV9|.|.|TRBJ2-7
TGTGCCAGCAGCGCAGAGACTGGCCCAGGAGTCTACGAGCAGTACTTC
CASSAETGPGVYEQYF
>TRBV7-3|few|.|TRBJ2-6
TGTGCCAGCAGCTCTGGACGGTTCTCTGGGGCCAACGTCCTGACTTTC
CASSSGRFSGANVLTF
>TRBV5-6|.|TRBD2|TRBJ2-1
TGTGCCAGCAGCTACCGGGGTAGCGGGTTATTCGATGAGCAGTTCTTC
CASSYRGSGLFDEQFF
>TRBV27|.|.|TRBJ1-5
TGTGCCAGCCGCGGGAGTAGCAATCAGCCCCAGCATTTT
CASRGSSNQPQHF
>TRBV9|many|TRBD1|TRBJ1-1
TGTGCCAGCAGCCACCGGGGACAGGGGGCGGCTGAAGCTTTCTTT
CASSHRGQGAAEAFF
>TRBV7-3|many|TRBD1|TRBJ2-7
TGTGCCAGCAGCTTGACAGGGGGTGTCCACGAGCAGTACTTC
CASSLTGGVHEQYF
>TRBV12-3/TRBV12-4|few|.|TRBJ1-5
TGTGCCAGCAGTTTATACTCTAGTGATCAGCCCCAGCATTTT
CASSLYSSDQPQHF
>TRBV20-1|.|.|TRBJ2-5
TGCAGTGCTAGGGCCGAGGGACAAGAGACCCAGTACTTC
CSARAEGQETQYF
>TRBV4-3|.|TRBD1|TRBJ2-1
TGCGCCAGCAGCTTATGGACAGGCGTCTCCTACAATGAGCAGTTCTTC
CASSLWTGVSYNEQFF
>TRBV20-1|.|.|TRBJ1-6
TGCAGTGCTAGAGTTAACGGACAGAATAATTCACCCCTCCACTTT
CSARVNGQNNSPLHF
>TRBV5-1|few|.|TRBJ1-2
TGCGCCAGCAGCTTGGGACAGGACAACTATGGCTACACCTTC
CASSLGQDNYGYTF